A single sample gave rise to the 8 T cell receptor beta chains below, sequenced in a study of T-cell memory formation after mild COVID-19 (dated by TCRdb to the early 2020s). Libraries were made using 5' RACE. This sample was sequenced with an Illumina NovaSeq 6000. Using fastp at Q25 and MiXCR, TCRdb reprocessed the public reads and kept productive beta chains. Rows with a matching CDR3 protein are joined into one entry that keeps the most common DNA and genes. The sample table holds a few hundred thousand distinct CDR3 sequences, of which approximately 15% were seen once. Clones ranked in the top ten supply 20% to 25% of the sample. Sequenced input: PBMCs or a T cell subset sorted from them (not recorded which). The receptors stem from a man aged 18-30 years who had mild COVID-19 (a few samples of this study predate the infection). The sample titles of this study are shuffled in the database, so cell type and time point are left out; the donor was told from shared clones.

This chain's CDR3 is CASSLVQQINEQFF. DNA of the CDR3: TGTGCCAGCAGCTTGGTTCAGCAGATAAATGAGCAGTTCTTC. This rearrangement joins TRBV5-6 to TRBJ2-1; D unclear. With 0 bases removed from V and 7 bases from J, the gap between germline ends came to 11 bases. CDR1 and CDR2 (germline): SGHDT, YYEEEE. CDR3 length: 14 amino acids.

This clonotype was observed a handful of times. V usage is TRBV12-3 or TRBV12-4 and J usage is TRBJ2-5; the match to TRBD2 covers 10 bases. This CDR3 comprises 15 residues. Unmatched junction bases numbered 6, after V lost 6 bases and J lost 2 bases. CDR3: CASSSLAGVQETQYF. CDR3 sequence (DNA): TGTGCCAGCAGCTCCCTAGCGGGGGTTCAAGAGACCCAGTACTTC.

The rearrangement joins TRBV6-5 to TRBJ2-1, with 9 bases fitting TRBD1. V was clipped by 2 bases and J by 5 bases; unmatched bases: 4. The CDR3 runs to 15 residues. Germline V CDR1 and CDR2: MNHEY, SVGAGI. The CDR3, as DNA: TGTGCCAGCAGTTACACGGGACAGGGTAACAATGAGCAGTTCTTC. It codes for CASSYTGQGNNEQFF.

This clonotype was counted only a few times. The V gene is TRBV5-1, the J gene TRBJ1-4; D may be TRBD1 (5 bases). The length of the CDR3 is 13 residues. The V and J ends lost 4 bases and 7 bases respectively, with 11 bases between them. CDR1 and CDR2 (germline): SGHRS, YFSETQ. CDR3 bases: TGCGCCAGCAGCAGTGTGCAGGGTGAAAAACTGTTTTTT. It encodes CASSSVQGEKLFF. Full variable domain (missing parts from reference TRBV5-1 and TRBJ1-4): KAGVTQTPRYLIKTRGQQVTLSCSPISGHRSVSWYQQTPGQGLQFLFEYFSETQRNKGNFPGRFSGRQFSNSRSEMNVSTLELGDSALYLCASSSVQGEKLFFGSGTQLSVL.

This clonotype was observed a handful of times. The chain joins TRBV3-1 to TRBJ1-2, with D possibly matching TRBD1 (5 bases). V lost 3 bases and J 4 bases, leaving 15 bases between the germline ends. Germline CDR1 is LGHDT and CDR2 is YNNKEL (reference sequence). The CDR3 length is 15 residues. DNA for the CDR3: TGTGCCAGCAGCCAGTCACCGGGACCGCTCTATGGCTACACCTTC. Its protein is CASSQSPGPLYGYTF.

This clonotype was detected a few times. V and J are TRBV6-2 or TRBV6-3 and TRBJ1-5, with 9 bases aligning to TRBD1. This CDR3 region has 13 residues. J was trimmed by 7 bases and V by 8 bases; bases with no gene match: 6. Germline V gene data show CDR1 as MNHEY and CDR2 as SVGEGT. The DNA of the CDR3 is TGTGCCAGCCAGGGACAGGGACAGCAGCCCCAGCATTTT. Its translation: CASQGQGQQPQHF.

The genes are TRBV20-1 and TRBJ2-7, with D uncertain. Trimming removed 0 bases from V and 0 bases from J, with 9 bases in between. The CDR3 has 14 amino acids. Germline lookup yields CDR1 DFQATT and CDR2 SNEGSKA (reference sequence). CDR3 in DNA: TGCAGTGCTAGAGACGAGTTCAGCTCCTACGAGCAGTACTTC. It specifies CSARDEFSSYEQYF.

The CDR3 nucleotides are TGTGCCAGCAGTTTAAGGACGCAATACGAGCAGTACTTC. Its protein is CASSLRTQYEQYF. This chain joins TRBV27 and TRBJ2-7; D gene ambiguous. The germline gives CDR1 MNHEY, CDR2 SMNVEV (reference sequence). Trimming removed 2 bases from V and 4 bases from J, with 9 bases in between. The CDR3 runs 13 residues.